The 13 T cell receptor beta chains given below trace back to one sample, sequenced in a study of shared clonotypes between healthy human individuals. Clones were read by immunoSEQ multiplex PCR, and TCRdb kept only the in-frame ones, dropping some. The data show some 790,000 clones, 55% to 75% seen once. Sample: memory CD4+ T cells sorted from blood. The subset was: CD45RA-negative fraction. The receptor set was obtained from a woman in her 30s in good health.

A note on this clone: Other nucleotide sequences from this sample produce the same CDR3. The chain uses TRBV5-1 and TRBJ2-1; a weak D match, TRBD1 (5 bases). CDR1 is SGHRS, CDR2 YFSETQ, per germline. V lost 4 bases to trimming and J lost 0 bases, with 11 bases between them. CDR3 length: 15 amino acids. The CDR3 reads CASSLQGSSYNEQFF. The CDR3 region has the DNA TGCGCCAGCAGCCTGCAGGGTAGCTCCTACAATGAGCAGTTCTTC.

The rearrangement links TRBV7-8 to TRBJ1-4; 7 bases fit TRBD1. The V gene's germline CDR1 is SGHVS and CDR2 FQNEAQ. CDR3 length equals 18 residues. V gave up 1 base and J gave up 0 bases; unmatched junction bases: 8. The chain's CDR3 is CASSLDLRGWSTNEKLFF. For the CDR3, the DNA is TGTGCCAGCAGCTTAGACCTCAGGGGGTGGTCAACTAATGAAAAACTGTTTTTT.

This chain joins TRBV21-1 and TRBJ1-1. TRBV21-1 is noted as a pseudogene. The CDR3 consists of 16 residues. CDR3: CASSKALAGGDTEAFF. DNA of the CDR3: TGTGCCAGCAGCAAAGCGCTGGCAGGGGGGGACACTGAAGCTTTCTTT.

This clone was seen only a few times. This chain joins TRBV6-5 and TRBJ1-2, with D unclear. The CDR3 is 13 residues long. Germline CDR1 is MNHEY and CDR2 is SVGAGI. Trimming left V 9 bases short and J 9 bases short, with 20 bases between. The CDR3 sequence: CASLSGYGRSYTF. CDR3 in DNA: TGTGCCAGTCTATCGGGGTATGGTAGAAGCTACACCTTC.

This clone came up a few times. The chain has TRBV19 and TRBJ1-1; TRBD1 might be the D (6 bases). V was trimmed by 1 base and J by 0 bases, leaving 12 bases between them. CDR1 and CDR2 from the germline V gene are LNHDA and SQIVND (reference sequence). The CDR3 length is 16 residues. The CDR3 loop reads CASSIVTGPMNTEAFF. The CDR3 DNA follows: TGTGCCAGTAGTATAGTAACAGGGCCCATGAACACTGAAGCTTTCTTT.

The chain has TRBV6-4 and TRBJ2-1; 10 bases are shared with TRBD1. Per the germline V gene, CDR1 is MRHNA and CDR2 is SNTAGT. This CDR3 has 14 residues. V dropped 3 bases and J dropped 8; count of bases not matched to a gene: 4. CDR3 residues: CASSERTGGYEQFF. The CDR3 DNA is TGTGCCAGCAGTGAACGGACAGGGGGGTATGAGCAGTTCTTC.

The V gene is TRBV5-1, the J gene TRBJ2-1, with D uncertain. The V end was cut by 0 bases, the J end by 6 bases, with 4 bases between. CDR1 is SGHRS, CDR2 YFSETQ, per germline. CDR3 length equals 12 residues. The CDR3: CASSLGFNEQFF. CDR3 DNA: TGCGCCAGCAGCTTGGGTTTCAATGAGCAGTTCTTC.

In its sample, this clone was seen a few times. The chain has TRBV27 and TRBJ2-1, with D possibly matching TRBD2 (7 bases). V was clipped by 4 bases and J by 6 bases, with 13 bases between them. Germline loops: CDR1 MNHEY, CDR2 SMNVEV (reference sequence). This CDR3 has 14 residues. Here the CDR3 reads CASSSFGGRNEQFF. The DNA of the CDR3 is TGTGCCAGCAGTTCTTTCGGGGGGCGCAATGAGCAGTTCTTC.

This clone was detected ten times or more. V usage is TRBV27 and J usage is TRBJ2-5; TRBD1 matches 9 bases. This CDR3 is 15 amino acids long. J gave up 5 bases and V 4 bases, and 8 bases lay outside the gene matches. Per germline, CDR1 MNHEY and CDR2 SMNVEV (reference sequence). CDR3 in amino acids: CASSWSTGGRETQYF. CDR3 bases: TGTGCCAGCAGTTGGTCGACAGGGGGAAGGGAGACCCAGTACTTC.

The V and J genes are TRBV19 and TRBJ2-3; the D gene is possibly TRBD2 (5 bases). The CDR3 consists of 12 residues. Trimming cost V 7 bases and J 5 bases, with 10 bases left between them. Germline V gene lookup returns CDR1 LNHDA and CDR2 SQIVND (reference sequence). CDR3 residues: CASKRVGDTQYF. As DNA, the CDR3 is TGTGCCAGTAAGAGGGTCGGAGATACGCAGTATTTT.

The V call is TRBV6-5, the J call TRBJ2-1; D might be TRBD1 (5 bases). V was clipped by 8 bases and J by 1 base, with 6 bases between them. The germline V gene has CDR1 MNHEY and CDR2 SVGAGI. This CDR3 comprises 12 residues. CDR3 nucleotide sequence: TGTGCCAGCGGGGCATCCTACAATGAGCAGTTCTTC. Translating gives CASGASYNEQFF.

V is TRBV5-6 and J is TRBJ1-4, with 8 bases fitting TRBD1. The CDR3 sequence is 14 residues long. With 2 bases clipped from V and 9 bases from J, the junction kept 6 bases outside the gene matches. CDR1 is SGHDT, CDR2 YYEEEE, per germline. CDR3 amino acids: CASSFRQGAQKLFF. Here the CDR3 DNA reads TGTGCCAGCAGCTTTAGGCAGGGGGCGCAAAAACTGTTTTTT. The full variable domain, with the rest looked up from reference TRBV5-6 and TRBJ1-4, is DAGVTQSPTHLIKTRGQQVTLRCSPKSGHDTVSWYQQALGQGPQFIFQYYEEEERQRGNFPDRFSGHQFPNYSSELNVNALLLGDSALYLCASSFRQGAQKLFFGSGTQLSVL.

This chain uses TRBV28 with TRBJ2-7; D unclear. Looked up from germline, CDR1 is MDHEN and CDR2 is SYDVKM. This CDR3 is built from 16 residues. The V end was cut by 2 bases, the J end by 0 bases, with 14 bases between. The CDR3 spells CASSLMESSSSYEQYF. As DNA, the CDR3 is TGTGCCAGCAGTTTAATGGAGTCCTCGAGCTCCTACGAGCAGTACTTC.